The 18 T cell receptor beta chains below were found in one sample sequenced in a study of technical replicates of blood from several donors. Data came from immunoSEQ multiplex PCR; TCRdb stores just in-frame clones and leaves some out. The table includes tens of thousands of clones, about 96% detected once. The source material was T cells isolated from PBMCs. These receptors originate from a human donor in good health.

The J gene is TRBJ2-7, the V gene TRBV10-3; the D gene is possibly TRBD1 (6 bases). CDR1 and CDR2 (germline): ENHRY, SYGVKD. This CDR3 has 16 residues. V was cut by 7 bases and J by 4 bases, with 23 bases left in between. The CDR3 spells CAITGTLGQESYEQYF. The CDR3 region has the DNA TGTGCCATCACCGGAACCCTGGGACAAGAGTCGTACGAGCAGTACTTC.

V usage is TRBV29-1 and J usage is TRBJ1-1; 9 bases align to TRBD1. The CDR3 runs to 15 residues. V was pared by 3 bases and J by 5 bases, with 10 bases of the junction left unmatched. The germline V gene encodes CDR1 SQVTM and CDR2 ANQGSEA. The CDR3 DNA sequence: TGCAGCGTTGATCCGGGACAGGGCCGGGGGACTGAAGCTTTCTTT. Translated: CSVDPGQGRGTEAFF.

The CDR3 loop is CSVGLGVYEKLFF. Written as DNA, the CDR3 is TGCAGCGTTGGTCTGGGAGTGTATGAAAAACTGTTTTTT. The V gene is TRBV29-1, the J gene TRBJ1-4; unclear D gene. CDR1 and CDR2 (germline): SQVTM, ANQGSEA. Trimming cost V 4 bases and J 6 bases, with 12 bases left between them. CDR3 length: 13 residues.

V is TRBV13 and J is TRBJ2-7, with 10 bases aligning to TRBD1. Losses at the gene ends were 3 bases for V and 1 base for J; bases not matched to a gene: 12. CDR1 PRHDT and CDR2 FYEKMQ come from the germline V gene (reference sequence). The CDR3 consists of 18 residues. This CDR3 is CASSLTGGFSGTSYEQYF. The DNA of the CDR3 is TGTGCCAGCAGCTTGACAGGGGGCTTTAGCGGGACTTCCTACGAGCAGTACTTC.

The chain joins TRBV29-1 to TRBJ2-1; TRBD2 agrees at 7 bases. The CDR3 consists of 14 residues. The junction had 2 bases not matched to a gene; V was cut back by 3 bases and J by 0 bases. Germline values: CDR1 SQVTM, CDR2 ANQGSEA. The CDR3 nucleotides read TGCAGCGTTGACGGCGGGAGCTCCTACAATGAGCAGTTCTTC. This encodes CSVDGGSSYNEQFF.

The chain recombines TRBV6-6 with TRBJ2-1; D is uncertain. The CDR3 spans 13 residues. Looked up from germline, CDR1 is MNHNY and CDR2 is SVGAGI (reference sequence). The germline V and J ends were trimmed by 5 bases and 4 bases, with 9 bases remaining between them. The CDR3 loop reads CASSDTDYNEQFF. The DNA for the CDR3 is TGTGCCAGCAGTGACACGGATTACAATGAGCAGTTCTTC.

The chain couples TRBV30 to TRBJ1-2; the D is unclear. V lost 0 bases and J lost 7, with 12 bases in between. Germline CDR1 GTSNPN, CDR2 SVGIG (reference sequence). This CDR3 is 13 amino acids long. CDR3 in amino acids: CAWSVNGGSGYTF. DNA for the CDR3: TGTGCCTGGAGTGTCAATGGAGGCTCTGGCTACACCTTC.

The CDR3 DNA sequence: TGTGCCAGCAGTTACGGGACAGAAGAGACCCAGTACTTC. It codes for CASSYGTEETQYF. This sequence joins TRBV6-5 and TRBJ2-5; 7 bases agree with TRBD1. Germline V CDR1 and CDR2: MNHEY, SVGAGI. CDR3 length: 13 amino acids. V was clipped by 2 bases and J by 3 bases; unmatched bases: 0.

The chain combines TRBV7-2 with TRBJ2-7; 9 bases match TRBD2. With 5 bases clipped from V and 6 bases from J, the junction kept 8 bases outside the gene matches. This CDR3 has 14 amino acids. Germline V gene data show CDR1 as SGHTA and CDR2 as FQGNSA. CDR3 loop: CASSVGTSPSEQYF. CDR3 DNA sequence: TGTGCCAGCAGCGTAGGGACTAGCCCCAGCGAGCAGTACTTC.

The CDR3 reads CASRRKETQYF. The CDR3, as DNA: TGTGCCAGCCGGAGAAAAGAGACCCAGTACTTC. V is TRBV11-3 and J is TRBJ2-5; D unresolved. Trimming shortened V by 8 bases and J by 3 bases, and 7 bases separated the two germline ends. Germline V gives CDR1 SGHNT, CDR2 YENEEA. The length of the CDR3 is 11 residues.

The V and J genes are TRBV7-3 and TRBJ2-1; 9 bases match TRBD2. The CDR3 covers 15 residues. Losses at the gene ends were 2 bases for V and 7 bases for J; bases not matched to a gene: 6. Germline V gene data show CDR1 as SGHTA and CDR2 as FQGTGA. The CDR3 coding sequence is TGTGCCAGCAGCTTACAGACTAGCGGTCTGAATGAGCAGTTCTTC. Its translation: CASSLQTSGLNEQFF.

This clone was found once. V usage is TRBV30 and J usage is TRBJ2-7; 11 nucleotides match TRBD2. The germline CDR1 and CDR2 sequences are GTSNPN and SVGIG (reference sequence). V dropped 1 base and J dropped 2; count of bases not matched to a gene: 7. The length of the CDR3 is 16 residues. The DNA for the CDR3 is TGTGCCTGGAGTGCCTCAAATAGCGGGAGGGCCTACGAGCAGTACTTC. Its translation is CAWSASNSGRAYEQYF.

This chain uses TRBV6-5 with TRBJ2-3; D is possibly TRBD2 (7 bases). Germline V gene data show CDR1 as MNHEY and CDR2 as SVGAGI. V was trimmed by 7 bases and J by 5 bases, leaving 16 bases between them. CDR3 length: 14 residues. This CDR3 reads CASNRGAIGDTQYF. The CDR3 DNA follows: TGTGCCAGCAACCGGGGGGCCATCGGAGATACGCAGTATTTT.

This clone was seen a handful of times. This sequence joins TRBV9 and TRBJ1-1, with D possibly matching TRBD1 (6 bases). In germline, CDR1 is SGDLS, CDR2 YYNGEE. V gave up 4 bases and J gave up 1 base, with 20 bases separating them. The CDR3 is 17 amino acids. The CDR3, as DNA: TGTGCCAGCAGCCCTCTCTCTAGCACACAGGGGAACACTGAAGCTTTCTTT. Translation gives CASSPLSSTQGNTEAFF.

V and J are TRBV18 and TRBJ2-1; 9 bases are shared with TRBD1. Per the germline V gene, CDR1 is KGHSH and CDR2 is LQKENI. The CDR3 length is 15 residues. V shed 5 bases and J 8 bases; nucleotides not matched to a gene: 10. The CDR3 loop reads CASSAGTGSIYEQFF. The CDR3 DNA sequence: TGTGCCAGCTCAGCCGGGACAGGGAGTATCTATGAGCAGTTCTTC.

The chain uses TRBV25-1 and TRBJ2-5, with 8 nucleotides matching TRBD1. Germline loops: CDR1 MGHDK, CDR2 SYGVNS. V trimming: 6 bases; J trimming: 0 bases; junction bases outside the gene matches: 6. The CDR3 consists of 15 residues. The CDR3 sequence is CASSSTTGDQETQYF. CDR3 bases: TGTGCCAGCAGCTCTACGACAGGGGACCAAGAGACCCAGTACTTC.

This chain links TRBV9 with TRBJ2-1, with no clear D. CDR1 is SGDLS, CDR2 YYNGEE, per germline. This CDR3 comprises 14 residues. Trimming left V 1 base short and J 0 bases short, with 5 bases between. The CDR3 region is CASSVWSSYNEQFF. The CDR3 DNA sequence: TGTGCCAGCAGCGTATGGAGCTCCTACAATGAGCAGTTCTTC.

The chain recombines TRBV2 with TRBJ1-4, with D possibly TRBD1 on 5 matching bases. CDR3 length: 13 amino acids. V shed 5 bases and J shed 8 bases, with 12 bases lying between them. The V gene's germline CDR1 is SNHLY and CDR2 FYNNEI. CDR3 sequence reads: CASSQQVQEKLFF. CDR3 coding DNA: TGTGCCAGCAGTCAACAGGTGCAAGAAAAACTGTTTTTT.